This TCR beta chain is drawn from a study of blood T cell repertoires in COVID-19. The overall study: Acute and convalescent COVID-19 samples came from the United States, Italy and Spain. In each case, the material was cDNA or gDNA derived from T cells, B-cell-depleted T cells, or PBMCs.

Germline lookup yields CDR1 SGHRS and CDR2 YFSETQ. Between the trimmed V and J ends, which lost 6 bases and 1 base, there was a span of 16 bases. The CDR3 has 16 residues. Original analysis: Estimation of nucleated cell counts was performed using reference gene primer amplification. Repertoires were generated with immunoSEQ multiplex PCR, while TCRdb's copy carries only in-frame clones and drops some. That table gives V, J and clone size, and the DNA gave D and trimming. The data contain 150,000 or so clones, 81% of them singletons. Specimen: peripheral blood. The receptor's source is a human donor with acute or convalescent COVID-19. The donor label of this sample is uncertain. This sequence joins TRBV5-1 and TRBJ2-2; D is uncertain. The CDR3 region is CASKSPLTENTGELFF. The CDR3 bases are TGCGCCAGCAAATCTCCTCTTACAGAGAACACCGGGGAGCTGTTTTTT.